This passage covers 8 T cell receptor beta chains from one sample sequenced in a study of T-cell reconstitution after alpha-beta-depleted transplantation in children. Preparation of the TCRbeta library was carried out with unique molecular identifiers. Using its own MiXCR run on the PCR reads, TCRdb lists one record per CDR3 protein. In the table there are 240,000 or so distinct CDR3 sequences, around 11% of which are singletons. The sequencing used PBMCs from the stem cell graft donor, collected from the stem cell graft. Receptors originate from a human donor who donated a stem cell graft to a child with acute lymphoblastic leukemia.

In its sample, this clonotype was seen many times. The chain links TRBV7-2 to TRBJ2-1; 8 nucleotides match TRBD2. The V and J ends lost 5 bases and 5 bases, in that order; junction bases with no gene match: 8. The CDR3 sequence is 15 residues long. Per the germline V gene, CDR1 is SGHTA and CDR2 is FQGNSA. The CDR3 DNA reads as TGTGCCAGCAGCCTCACTAGCGGCGCGCACAATGAGCAGTTCTTC. Translation gives CASSLTSGAHNEQFF.

There are many counts of this clonotype. The CDR3, as DNA: TGTGCCAGCAGCACCCACGGACGTCTACCTTCCCGAGCTAACTATGGCTACACCTTC. Translated, it gives CASSTHGRLPSRANYGYTF. This chain links TRBV12-3 or TRBV12-4 with TRBJ1-2; D is ambiguous. The germline V and J ends were trimmed by 6 bases and 0 bases, with 26 bases remaining between them. The CDR3 extends over 19 amino acids.

This clonotype was found many times. V is TRBV7-9 and J is TRBJ1-6, with a weak D call TRBD1 (5 bases). Trimming took off 1 base at V and 6 bases at J, with 10 bases between the two ends. The CDR3 loop spans 15 amino acids. CDR1 is SEHNR and CDR2 is FQNEAQ in the germline V gene (reference sequence). The CDR3 region is CASSLGQGANSPLHF. The CDR3 DNA reads as TGTGCCAGCAGCTTAGGCCAGGGTGCTAATTCACCCCTCCACTTT.

This clonotype was counted at least ten times. J is TRBJ2-1 and V is TRBV5-1, with 7 bases identical to TRBD1. Germline V gene sequence: CDR1 SGHRS, CDR2 YFSETQ. After removal of 4 bases from V and 4 bases from J, the junction contained 8 bases not matched to a gene. The CDR3 consists of 15 residues. The CDR3 loop is CASSVTGVQYNEQFF. The CDR3 nucleotides read TGCGCCAGCAGCGTTACAGGGGTCCAATACAATGAGCAGTTCTTC.

The rearrangement joins TRBV7-6 to TRBJ2-7, with 8 bases fitting TRBD1. V lost 4 bases to trimming and J lost 7 bases; unmatched junction nucleotides: 6. Germline assignment: CDR1 SGHVS and CDR2 FNYEAQ. This CDR3 is built from 13 residues. CDR3 bases: TGTGCCAGCAGCTCTGGACAGGGTCGAGAGCAGTACTTC. Residues: CASSSGQGREQYF.

This clonotype came up many times. V and J are TRBV5-1 and TRBJ1-5; 10 nucleotides align to TRBD1. The CDR3 spans 14 residues. J lost 7 bases, V lost 3 bases, and 4 bases had no gene match. CDR1 SGHRS and CDR2 YFSETQ come from the germline V gene. The CDR3 nucleotides read TGCGCCAGCAGCTCCGGGACAGGGGAACAGCCCCAGCATTTT. This sequence encodes CASSSGTGEQPQHF.

This clonotype was recorded many times. The chain couples TRBV28 to TRBJ2-2; no reliable D call. Germline V gene data show CDR1 as MDHEN and CDR2 as SYDVKM. This CDR3 comprises 14 residues. V shed 5 bases and J shed 1 base, with 8 bases lying between them. CDR3 sequence: CASSPPGNTGELFF. The CDR3, as DNA: TGTGCCAGCAGTCCCCCGGGGAACACCGGGGAGCTGTTTTTT.

Ten or more counts support this clonotype. V usage is TRBV7-9 and J usage is TRBJ2-7, with D tentatively TRBD1 or TRBD2 (5 bases each). The ends were cut back, 4 bases at V and 0 bases at J, with 13 bases in the middle. The germline gives CDR1 SEHNR, CDR2 FQNEAQ (reference sequence). This CDR3 region has 15 residues. The CDR3 loop reads CASSSPGTDSYEQYF. In DNA, the CDR3 is TGTGCCAGCAGCTCCCCCGGGACGGACTCCTACGAGCAGTACTTC.